This section outlines one TCR beta chain sequence together with its context. The antigen is unknown. The entry originates in a study of T cells in localized non-small cell lung cancer. Whole-study findings and limits: Only one tumor region was sequenced, so heterogeneity remains possible. Researchers found a median approximately 50 of the top 100 tumor clones in adjacent lung. Among blood samples, higher T cell density accompanied longer overall survival. Of the tissues analyzed, uninvolved adjacent lung showed maximal T cell clonality, greater than tumor.

Measured with immunoSEQ multiplex PCR; TCRdb has only the in-frame clones, and not every one. This table has some 19,000 clones, 80% to 95% appearing once. The sample was peripheral blood, taken before any cancer treatment. The source of this sequence is a male donor at least 60 years old with stage I squamous cell lung carcinoma.

The CDR3 is CASSPSGGNTGELFF. CDR3 nucleotide sequence: TGTGCCAGCAGCCCTAGCGGGGGGAACACCGGGGAGCTGTTTTTT. The chain couples TRBV2 to TRBJ2-2, with TRBD2 matching over 10 bases. V dropped 6 bases and J dropped 1; count of bases not matched to a gene: 2. CDR1 is SNHLY, CDR2 FYNNEI, per germline. The CDR3 is 15 amino acids.